The following is a T cell receptor beta chain sequence with its context. Its antigen is unknown. Study-wide results and limits: The larger-cohort validation was restricted to a single TCR beta V-J rearrangement rather than whole repertoires. Tumor Tregs overlapped most with tumor, then blood, naive CD4+ cells. The TCR gene usage of tumor memory CD4+ T cells clustered together with blood and lymph node memory CD4+ cells and with lymph node naive CD4+ cells.

The CDR3 loop spans 14 amino acids. V lost 0 bases, J lost 2 bases, and 8 bases lay in between. CDR1 is SGDLS and CDR2 is YYNGEE in the germline V gene. After constant-region reverse-primer amplification, full-length variable regions underwent semi-nested PCR with Nested Universal Primer A. TCRdb re-analysed the 5' RACE reads in MiXCR, keeping a single row per CDR3 protein. The sample yields 53,000 or so distinct CDR3 sequences, approximately 25% seen once. Source material: tumor-infiltrating naive CD4+ T cells sorted from the breast tumor. Subset indicated: naive CD4+ T cells, CD4+CD45RA+CD25-. V and J are TRBV9 and TRBJ1-2; no firm D call. The receptor's source is a female donor with breast cancer. The CDR3 DNA reads TGTGCCAGCAGCGTAGGGCCCACGAACTATGGCTACACCTTC. Translation gives CASSVGPTNYGYTF.